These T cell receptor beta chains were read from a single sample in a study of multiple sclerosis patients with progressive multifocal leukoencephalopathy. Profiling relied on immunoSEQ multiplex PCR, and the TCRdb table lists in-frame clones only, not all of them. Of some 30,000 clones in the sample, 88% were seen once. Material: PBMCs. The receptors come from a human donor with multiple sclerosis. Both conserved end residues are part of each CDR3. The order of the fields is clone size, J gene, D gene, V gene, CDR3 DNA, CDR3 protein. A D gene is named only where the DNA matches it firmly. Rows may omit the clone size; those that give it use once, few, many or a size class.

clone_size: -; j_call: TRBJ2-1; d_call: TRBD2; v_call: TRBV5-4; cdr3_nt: TGTGCCAGCAGCCCCGAGTTATTTAGCGGGGCCTTCCTAGCCAATGAGCAGTTCTTC; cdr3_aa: CASSPELFSGAFLANEQFF
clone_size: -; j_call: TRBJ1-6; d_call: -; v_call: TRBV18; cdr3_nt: TGTGCCAGCTCACCAAATCGAGCGGATTCACCCCTCCACTTT; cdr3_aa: CASSPNRADSPLHF
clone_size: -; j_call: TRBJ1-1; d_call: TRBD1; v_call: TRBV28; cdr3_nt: TGTGCCAGCAGTTTGGACAGGGGGAACACTGAAGCTTTCTTT; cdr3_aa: CASSLDRGNTEAFF
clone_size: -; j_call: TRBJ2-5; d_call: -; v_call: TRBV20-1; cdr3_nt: TGCAGTGCTCGGAATGTGGAGACCCAGTACTTC; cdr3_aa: CSARNVETQYF
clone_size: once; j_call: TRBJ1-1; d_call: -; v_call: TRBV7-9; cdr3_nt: TGTGCCAGCAGCTTAAGGTGGGGGCCATTGAGCACTGAAGCTTTCTTT; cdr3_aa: CASSLRWGPLSTEAFF
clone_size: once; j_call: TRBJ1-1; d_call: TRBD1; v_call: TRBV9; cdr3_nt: TGTGCCAGCAGCGTAGGGGACAGGGCTTCAGAGGCTTTCTTT; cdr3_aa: CASSVGDRASEAFF
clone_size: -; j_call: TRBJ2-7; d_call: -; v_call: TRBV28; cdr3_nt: TGTGCCAGCAGTCCCATGGGACGACAGGATTTCCACGAGCAGTACTTC; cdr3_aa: CASSPMGRQDFHEQYF
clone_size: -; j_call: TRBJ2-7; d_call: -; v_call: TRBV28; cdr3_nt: TGTGCCACCTCTAGGGGCAGGGAACCCAACGAGCAGTACTTC; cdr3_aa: CATSRGREPNEQYF
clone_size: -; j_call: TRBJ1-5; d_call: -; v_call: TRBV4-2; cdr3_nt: TGTGCCAGCAGCCAAGAGGAGGGATCGGGCAATCAGCCCCAGCATTTT; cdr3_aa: CASSQEEGSGNQPQHF
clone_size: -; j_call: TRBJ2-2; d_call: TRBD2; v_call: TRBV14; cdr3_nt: TGTGCCAGCAGAGCTAGCGGTAACACCGGGGAGCTGTTTTTT; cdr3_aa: CASRASGNTGELFF
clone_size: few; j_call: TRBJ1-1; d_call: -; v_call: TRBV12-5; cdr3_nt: TGTGCTAGTGGTTTGGGGACACACCTCGATGAAGCTTTCTTT; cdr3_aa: CASGLGTHLDEAFF
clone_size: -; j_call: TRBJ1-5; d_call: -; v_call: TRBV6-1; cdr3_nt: TGTGCCAGCAGGCCGCAGGGACAGCCCCAGCATTTT; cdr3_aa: CASRPQGQPQHF
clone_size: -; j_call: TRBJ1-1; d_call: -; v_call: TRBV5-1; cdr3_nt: TGCGCCAGCAGGTTGGGGGCACAAGCTTTCTTT; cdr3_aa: CASRLGAQAFF
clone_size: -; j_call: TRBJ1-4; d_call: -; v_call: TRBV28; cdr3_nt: TGTGCCAGCAGTTTGTGGGGCACCGAAGGTGAAAAACTGTTTTTT; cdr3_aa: CASSLWGTEGEKLFF
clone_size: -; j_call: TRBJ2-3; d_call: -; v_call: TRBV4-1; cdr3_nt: TGCGCCAGCAGCCAAGTTGGTGGGGTAGGCACAGATACGCAGTATTTT; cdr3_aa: CASSQVGGVGTDTQYF
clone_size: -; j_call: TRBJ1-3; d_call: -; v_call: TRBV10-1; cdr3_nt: TGCGCCAGCAGTGACCCCCTGGGCCAAAACTCTGGAAACACCATATATTTT; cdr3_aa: CASSDPLGQNSGNTIYF
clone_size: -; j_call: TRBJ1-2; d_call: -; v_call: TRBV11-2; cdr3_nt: TGTGCCAGCAGCTTGGTTTTAGGGAACTATGGCTACACCTTC; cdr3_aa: CASSLVLGNYGYTF
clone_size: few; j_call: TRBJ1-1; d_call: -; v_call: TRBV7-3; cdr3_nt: TGTGCCAGCAGCTCAGGGAGAAACACTGAAGCTTTCTTT; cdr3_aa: CASSSGRNTEAFF
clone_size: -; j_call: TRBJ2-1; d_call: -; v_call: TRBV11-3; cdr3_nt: TGTGCCAGCAGCGACCGGGGGGCGCGTTCGTACAATGAGCAGTTCTTC; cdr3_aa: CASSDRGARSYNEQFF
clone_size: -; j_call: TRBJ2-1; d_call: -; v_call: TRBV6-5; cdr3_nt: TGTGCCAGCAGACGGGGGGCAGGACAATACAATGAGCAGTTCTTC; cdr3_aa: CASRRGAGQYNEQFF
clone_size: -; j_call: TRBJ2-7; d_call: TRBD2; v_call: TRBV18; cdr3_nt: TGTGCCAGCTCACCCGGGACTATTAGAGCCTACGAGCAGTACTTC; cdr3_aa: CASSPGTIRAYEQYF
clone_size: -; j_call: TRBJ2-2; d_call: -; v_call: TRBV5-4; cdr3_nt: TGTGCCAGCAGCTTGGAAGGGTTCCCCGGGGAGCTGTTTTTT; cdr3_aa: CASSLEGFPGELFF
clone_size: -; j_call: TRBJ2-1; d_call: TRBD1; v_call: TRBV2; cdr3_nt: TGTGCCAGCGAATTGGACAGGGACTACAATGAGCAGTTCTTC; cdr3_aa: CASELDRDYNEQFF
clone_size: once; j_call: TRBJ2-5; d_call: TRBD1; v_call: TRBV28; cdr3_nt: TGTGCCAGCAGTTTCAACCAGCCGGGACAGGGTCCGGAGACCCAGTACTTC; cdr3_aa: CASSFNQPGQGPETQYF
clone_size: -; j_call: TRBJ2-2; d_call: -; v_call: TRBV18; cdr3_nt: TGTGCCAGCTCACCGGACACTAACACCGGGGAGCTGTTTTTT; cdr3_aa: CASSPDTNTGELFF
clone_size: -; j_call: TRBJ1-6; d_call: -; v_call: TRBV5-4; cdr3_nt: TGTGCCAGCAGCTTGCAGGAAGGTACTTCACCCCTCCACTTT; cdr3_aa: CASSLQEGTSPLHF
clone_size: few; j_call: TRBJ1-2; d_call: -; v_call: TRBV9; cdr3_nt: TGTGCCAGCAGCGTAGGGGGAGACTATGGCTACACCTTC; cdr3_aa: CASSVGGDYGYTF
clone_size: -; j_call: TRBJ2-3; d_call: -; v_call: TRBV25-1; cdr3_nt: TGTGCCAGCAGTGAATCCGTTGGCAGGGTCGAAGATACGCAGTATTTT; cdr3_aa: CASSESVGRVEDTQYF
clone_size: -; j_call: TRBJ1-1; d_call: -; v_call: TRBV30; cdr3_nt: TGTGCCTGGAGTGTGTCCCCCCGAAGGACTGAAGCTTTCTTT; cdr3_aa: CAWSVSPRRTEAFF
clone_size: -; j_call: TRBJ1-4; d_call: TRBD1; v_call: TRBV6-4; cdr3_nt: TGTGCCAGCAGTGACTCCCCCGGGACAGGGATTGAAAAACTGTTTTTT; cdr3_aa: CASSDSPGTGIEKLFF